Shown below are 30 T cell receptor beta chains from a single sample sequenced in a study of T cell changes during pregnancy in multiple sclerosis. Method: immunoSEQ multiplex PCR; TCRdb's copy keeps in-frame clones and lacks some. Among approximately 40,000 clones listed, roughly 92% were seen once. What was sequenced was peripheral blood. These receptors all come from a female donor with multiple sclerosis, enrolled in a pregnancy study.

J is TRBJ2-7 and V is TRBV7-9; tentatively, D is TRBD2 (5 bases). V lost 5 bases, J lost 2 bases, and 19 bases lay in between. CDR3 length: 16 amino acids. Germline V gene sequence: CDR1 SEHNR, CDR2 FQNEAQ (reference sequence). The CDR3 sequence: CASSPDEGGGAYEQYF. The CDR3 nucleotides are TGTGCCAGCAGCCCGGACGAAGGAGGTGGGGCCTACGAGCAGTACTTC.

In DNA form, the CDR3 reads TGTGCCAGCAGTGAAAATGGTGGTTCACCCCTCCACTTT. This translates into CASSENGGSPLHF. The V gene is TRBV2, the J gene TRBJ1-6; D is unresolved. Germline V lookup: CDR1 SNHLY, CDR2 FYNNEI. The CDR3 has 13 amino acids. V lost 2 bases to trimming and J lost 9 bases, with 8 bases between them.

This clone was counted between two and nine times. The V gene is TRBV7-2, the J gene TRBJ1-2; D ambiguous. Deletions cut 5 bases from V and 3 bases from J, with 16 bases between. Germline V CDR1 and CDR2: SGHTA, FQGNSA. The CDR3 has 15 residues. The CDR3 DNA follows: TGTGCCAGCAGCCCCCCAGAACGAACCCACTATGGCTACACCTTC. It translates to CASSPPERTHYGYTF.

This chain joins TRBV11-2 and TRBJ2-1; D possibly uses TRBD1 or TRBD2 (5 bases each). This CDR3 has 14 residues. CDR1 is SGHAT and CDR2 is FQNNGV in the germline V gene. Trimming took 0 bases from V and 7 from J, leaving 10 bases between them. The CDR3 coding sequence is TGTGCCAGCAGCTTAGAGGGGACGAGGAATGAGCAGTTCTTC. Its protein is CASSLEGTRNEQFF.

The chain carries TRBV11-2 and TRBJ2-7; TRBD2 agrees at 10 bases. The CDR3 totals 13 residues. Germline V gene data show CDR1 as SGHAT and CDR2 as FQNNGV. V was clipped by 5 bases and J by 4 bases; unmatched bases: 2. The CDR3 region is CASSPTSGYEQYF. The CDR3 DNA reads as TGTGCCAGCAGCCCGACTAGCGGGTACGAGCAGTACTTC.

The chain couples TRBV27 to TRBJ2-2, with 11 bases matching TRBD2. Looked up from germline, CDR1 is MNHEY and CDR2 is SMNVEV (reference sequence). This CDR3 contains 16 residues. The trim removed 2 bases at V and 7 bases at J, leaving 6 bases unmatched. CDR3 nucleotides: TGTGCCAGCAGTTTAGTGCTAGCGGGAGGAATCGGGGAGCTGTTTTTT. Translation gives CASSLVLAGGIGELFF.

This sequence joins TRBV27 and TRBJ2-6; the D is unclear. CDR3 length: 18 amino acids. The germline V and J ends were trimmed by 5 bases and 2 bases, with 19 bases remaining between them. Germline V gene lookup returns CDR1 MNHEY and CDR2 SMNVEV (reference sequence). The CDR3 spells CASSPPLRVGAGANVLTF. CDR3 DNA sequence: TGTGCCAGCAGTCCTCCCCTAAGGGTTGGTGCTGGGGCCAACGTCCTGACTTTC.

CDR3: CASSGTGVDQPQHF. CDR3 coding DNA: TGTGCCAGCAGTGGGACAGGGGTCGATCAGCCCCAGCATTTT. This sequence joins TRBV28 and TRBJ1-5; 10 bases map to TRBD1. The V gene end was trimmed by 5 bases and the J gene end by 5 bases; junction bases not matched to a gene: 3. Germline V gene sequence: CDR1 MDHEN, CDR2 SYDVKM. The CDR3 runs to 14 residues.

The gene calls are TRBV6-1 and TRBJ1-1; TRBD1 is a possible D gene (5 bases). This CDR3 contains 14 residues. V lost 7 bases and J lost 5, with 17 bases in between. Germline V lookup: CDR1 MNHNS, CDR2 SASEGT. The CDR3 spells CASTTGTERTEAFF. DNA for the CDR3: TGTGCCAGCACCACCGGGACGGAGCGGACTGAAGCTTTCTTT.

This chain links TRBV12-5 with TRBJ2-3; tentatively, D is TRBD2 (6 bases). Germline lookup yields CDR1 LGHNT and CDR2 FRNRAP. Deletions cut 3 bases from V and 3 bases from J, with 13 bases between. This CDR3 has 15 amino acids. As DNA, the CDR3 is TGTGCTAGTGGTTTCATTGGGGAGGAGACAGATACGCAGTATTTT. Amino acid sequence: CASGFIGEETDTQYF.

The chain couples TRBV18 to TRBJ2-7, with D perhaps matching TRBD1 (5 bases). The CDR3 covers 13 residues. Trimming removed 8 bases from V and 2 bases from J, with 13 bases in between. Germline-derived CDR1 and CDR2 are KGHSH and LQKENI. Here the CDR3 DNA reads TGTGCCAGCCGAACGACAGACCCCTACGAGCAGTACTTC. Residues: CASRTTDPYEQYF.

CDR3 loop: CAGGFQETQYF. CDR3 bases: TGTGCGGGGGGATTTCAAGAGACCCAGTACTTC. The chain has TRBV30 and TRBJ2-5; D might be TRBD2 (6 bases). From germline, CDR1 is GTSNPN and CDR2 SVGIG (reference sequence). This CDR3 has 11 amino acids.

CDR3 nucleotide sequence: TGTGCCAGTAGAAAGAAGTTTGAGTATCCCGGGGAGCTGTTTTTT. It translates to CASRKKFEYPGELFF. The chain recombines TRBV19 with TRBJ2-2, with D unclear. Germline CDR1 LNHDA, CDR2 SQIVND (reference sequence). V lost 6 bases, J lost 6 bases, and 17 bases lay in between. This CDR3 is 15 amino acids long.

The chain uses TRBV19 and TRBJ2-3, with 7 bases aligning to TRBD2. Germline assignment: CDR1 LNHDA and CDR2 SQIVND (reference sequence). V gave up 4 bases and J gave up 5 bases; unmatched junction bases: 15. The CDR3 covers 17 residues. The CDR3 loop is CASSTKSAGTMGDTQYF. CDR3 bases: TGTGCCAGTAGTACTAAATCAGCGGGGACGATGGGAGATACGCAGTATTTT.

The rearrangement uses TRBV4-1 and TRBJ2-5; D is uncertain. V was cut by 1 base and J by 5 bases, with 11 bases left in between. Per germline, CDR1 MGHRA and CDR2 YSYEKL. This CDR3 is built from 14 residues. In DNA, the CDR3 is TGCGCCAGCAGCCAAGTTCCCCCTCCGGAGACCCAGTACTTC. Translating it yields CASSQVPPPETQYF.

V usage is TRBV4-3 and J usage is TRBJ2-5; 16 bases map to TRBD2. V lost 3 bases, J lost 5 bases, and 9 bases stayed unmatched. This CDR3 is 18 amino acids long. Germline V gives CDR1 LGHNA, CDR2 YSLEER. Written as DNA, the CDR3 is TGCGCCAGCAGCCAGGTGGGACTAGCGGGAGGGGTTAGGGAGACCCAGTACTTC. Translating it yields CASSQVGLAGGVRETQYF.

The chain recombines TRBV6-1 with TRBJ1-5, with 11 bases lining up with TRBD1. V gave up 1 base and J gave up 5 bases; unmatched junction bases: 4. This CDR3 is built from 16 residues. CDR1 is MNHNS, CDR2 SASEGT, per germline. Here the CDR3 DNA reads TGTGCCAGCAGTGAAGGGGGGACAGGGGGGTATCAGCCCCAGCATTTT. It codes for CASSEGGTGGYQPQHF.

The chain has TRBV15 and TRBJ1-1; no reliable D call. CDR3 size: 14 residues. Trimming pared 0 bases from V and 1 base from J, leaving 6 bases between. Looked up from germline, CDR1 is LNHNV and CDR2 is YYDKDF (reference sequence). The CDR3 nucleotides read TGTGCCACCAGCAGAGAAGGCAGGAACACTGAAGCTTTCTTT. Protein product: CATSREGRNTEAFF.

The chain employs TRBV15 and TRBJ2-7, with TRBD1 matching over 7 bases. Trimming cost V 4 bases and J 3 bases; bases outside gene matches: 9. This CDR3 has 15 residues. Germline CDR1 is LNHNV and CDR2 is YYDKDF (reference sequence). The CDR3 protein is CATSTYRGTIYEQYF. The CDR3, as DNA: TGTGCCACCAGCACATACAGGGGAACAATCTACGAGCAGTACTTC.

The sample holds a few counts of this clone. This chain connects TRBV5-1 to TRBJ1-2; 7 bases fit TRBD1. CDR1 is SGHRS and CDR2 is YFSETQ in the germline V gene. The CDR3 consists of 14 residues. V gave up 4 bases and J gave up 5 bases; unmatched junction bases: 8. The CDR3 sequence: CASSQPTGNYGYTF. For the CDR3, the DNA is TGCGCCAGCAGCCAACCGACAGGGAATTATGGCTACACCTTC.

The chain has TRBV2 and TRBJ2-2, with D hard to call. V lost 6 bases and J 1 base, leaving 9 bases between the germline ends. The CDR3 totals 14 residues. Germline V lookup: CDR1 SNHLY, CDR2 FYNNEI. The DNA of the CDR3 is TGTGCCAGCAGCGAGGCCGGGAACACCGGGGAGCTGTTTTTT. Its protein is CASSEAGNTGELFF.

The chain links TRBV18 to TRBJ2-3; no definite D call. The CDR3 is made up of 13 amino acids. Trimming took off 8 bases at V and 4 bases at J, with 13 bases between the two ends. Germline loops: CDR1 KGHSH, CDR2 LQKENI. This chain's CDR3 is CASTWATPDTQYF. In DNA, the CDR3 is TGTGCCAGCACCTGGGCGACCCCAGATACGCAGTATTTT.

This clone was seen once. V and J are TRBV7-9 and TRBJ2-3; 10 bases fit TRBD1. This CDR3 spans 15 amino acids. Germline V lookup: CDR1 SEHNR, CDR2 FQNEAQ (reference sequence). The V gene end was trimmed by 4 bases and the J gene end by 4 bases; junction bases not matched to a gene: 5. In nucleotides, the CDR3 is TGTGCCAGCAGCTGGGGACAGGGGACCTCAGATACGCAGTATTTT. Translated, it gives CASSWGQGTSDTQYF.

The chain recombines TRBV30 with TRBJ1-1; D not resolved. CDR1 is GTSNPN, CDR2 SVGIG, per germline (reference sequence). V shed 0 bases and J shed 11 bases, with 16 bases lying between them. The CDR3 totals 13 residues. The CDR3 protein is CAWSVMVQFGAFF. CDR3 in DNA: TGTGCCTGGAGTGTAATGGTACAGTTCGGCGCTTTCTTT.

This clone turned up a few times. The V gene is TRBV7-9, the J gene TRBJ1-1; D is unresolved. The germline V gene has CDR1 SEHNR and CDR2 FQNEAQ (reference sequence). Trimming cost V 0 bases and J 6 bases, with 5 bases left between them. This CDR3 spans 12 amino acids. The CDR3 spells CASSLAGPEAFF. CDR3 in DNA: TGTGCCAGCAGCTTAGCGGGTCCTGAAGCTTTCTTT.

The chain is built from TRBV2 and TRBJ2-7; D might be TRBD1 or TRBD2, each matching 5 bases. Trimming took off 6 bases at V and 3 bases at J, with 9 bases between the two ends. Germline V gene sequence: CDR1 SNHLY, CDR2 FYNNEI. The CDR3 extends over 12 amino acids. For the CDR3, the DNA is TGTGCCAGCAGCGGGGACGGCTACGAGCAGTACTTC. Translation: CASSGDGYEQYF. Drawing the rest from reference TRBV2 and TRBJ2-7, the complete variable domain is EPEVTQTPSHQVTQMGQEVILRCVPISNHLYFYWYRQILGQKVEFLVSFYNNEISEKSEIFDDQFSVERPDGSNFTLKIRSTKLEDSAMYFCASSGDGYEQYFGPGTRLTVT.

The V and J genes are TRBV4-1 and TRBJ2-7; TRBD1 is a possible D gene (6 bases). CDR1 MGHRA and CDR2 YSYEKL come from the germline V gene. This CDR3 spans 14 amino acids. V was cut by 1 base and J by 6 bases, with 13 bases left in between. The DNA of the CDR3 is TGCGCCAGCAGCCAAGTGACAGGAATTAGCGAGCAGTACTTC. Translation: CASSQVTGISEQYF.

J is TRBJ1-4 and V is TRBV4-2; D ambiguous. Germline CDR1 LGHNA, CDR2 YNFKEQ. V lost 1 base, J lost 11 bases, and 5 bases lay in between. This CDR3 has 11 residues. The CDR3 coding sequence is TGTGCCAGCAGCCAAGCGGATAAACTGTTTTTT. Its translation is CASSQADKLFF.

This clone showed up just a few times. This rearrangement joins TRBV18 to TRBJ2-1; 12 nucleotides line up with TRBD2. The CDR3 has 14 amino acids. The J segment lost 9 bases and the V segment lost 2 bases, leaving 2 bases of the junction unmatched. CDR1 is KGHSH, CDR2 LQKENI, per germline. The DNA of the CDR3 is TGTGCCAGCTCACCAAAGACTAGCGGGAGTGAGCAGTTCTTC. Translation gives CASSPKTSGSEQFF.

This chain uses TRBV19 with TRBJ1-1, with D possibly TRBD1 on 6 matching bases. Per germline, CDR1 LNHDA and CDR2 SQIVND (reference sequence). V lost 5 bases and J lost 1, with 11 bases in between. The CDR3 contains 14 residues. The CDR3 region has the DNA TGTGCCAGTAGTTACCCGGACAGGAACACTGAAGCTTTCTTT. Translation gives CASSYPDRNTEAFF. The full variable domain, with the rest looked up from reference TRBV19 and TRBJ1-1, is DGGITQSPKYLFRKEGQNVTLSCEQNLNHDAMYWYRQDPGQGLRLIYYSQIVNDFQKGDIAEGYSVSREKKESFPLTVTSAQKNPTAFYLCASSYPDRNTEAFFGQGTRLTVV.